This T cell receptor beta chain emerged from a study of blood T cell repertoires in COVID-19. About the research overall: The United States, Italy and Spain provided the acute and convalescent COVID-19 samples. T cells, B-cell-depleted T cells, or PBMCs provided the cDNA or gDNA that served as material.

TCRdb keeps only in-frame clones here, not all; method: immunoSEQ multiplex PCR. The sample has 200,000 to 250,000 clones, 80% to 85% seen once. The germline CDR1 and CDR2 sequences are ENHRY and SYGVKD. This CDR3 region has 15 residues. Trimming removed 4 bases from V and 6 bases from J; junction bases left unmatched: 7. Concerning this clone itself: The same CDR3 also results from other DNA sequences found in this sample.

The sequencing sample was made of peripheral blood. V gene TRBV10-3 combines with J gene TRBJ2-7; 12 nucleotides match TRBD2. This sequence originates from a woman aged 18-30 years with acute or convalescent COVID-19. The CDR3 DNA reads TGTGCCATCAGTGCTTCTAGCGGGAGGGCCGGCGAGCAGTACTTC. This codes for CAISASSGRAGEQYF.